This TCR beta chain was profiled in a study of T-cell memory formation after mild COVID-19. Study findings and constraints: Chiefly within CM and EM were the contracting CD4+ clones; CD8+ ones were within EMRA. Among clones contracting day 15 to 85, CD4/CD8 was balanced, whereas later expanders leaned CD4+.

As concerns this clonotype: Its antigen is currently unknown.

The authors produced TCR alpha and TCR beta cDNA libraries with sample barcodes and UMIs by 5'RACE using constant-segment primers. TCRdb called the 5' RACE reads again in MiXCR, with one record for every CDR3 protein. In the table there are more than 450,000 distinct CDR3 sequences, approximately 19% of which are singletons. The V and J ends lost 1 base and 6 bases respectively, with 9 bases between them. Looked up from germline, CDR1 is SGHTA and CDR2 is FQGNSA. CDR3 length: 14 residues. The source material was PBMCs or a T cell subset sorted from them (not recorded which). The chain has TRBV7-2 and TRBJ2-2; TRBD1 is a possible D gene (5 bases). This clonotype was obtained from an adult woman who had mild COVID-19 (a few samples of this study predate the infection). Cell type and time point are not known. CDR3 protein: CASSLGGYAGELFF. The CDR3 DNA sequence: TGTGCCAGCAGCTTAGGGGGCTACGCCGGGGAGCTGTTTTTT.